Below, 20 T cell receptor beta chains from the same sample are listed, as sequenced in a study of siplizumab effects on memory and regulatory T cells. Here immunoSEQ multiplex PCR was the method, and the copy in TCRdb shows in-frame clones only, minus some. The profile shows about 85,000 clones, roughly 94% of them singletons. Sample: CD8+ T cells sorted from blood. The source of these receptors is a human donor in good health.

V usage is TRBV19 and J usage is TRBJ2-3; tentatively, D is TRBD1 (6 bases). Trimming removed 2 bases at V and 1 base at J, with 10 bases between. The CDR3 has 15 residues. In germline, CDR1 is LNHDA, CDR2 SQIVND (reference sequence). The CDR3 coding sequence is TGTGCCAGTAGTATAAGAGGGGGTGGCACAGATACGCAGTATTTT. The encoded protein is CASSIRGGGTDTQYF. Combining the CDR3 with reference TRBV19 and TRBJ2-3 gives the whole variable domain DGGITQSPKYLFRKEGQNVTLSCEQNLNHDAMYWYRQDPGQGLRLIYYSQIVNDFQKGDIAEGYSVSREKKESFPLTVTSAQKNPTAFYLCASSIRGGGTDTQYFGPGTRLTVL.

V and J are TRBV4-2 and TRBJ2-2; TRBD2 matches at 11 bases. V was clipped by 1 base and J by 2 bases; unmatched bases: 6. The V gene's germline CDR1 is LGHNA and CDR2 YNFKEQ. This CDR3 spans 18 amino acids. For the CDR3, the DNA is TGTGCCAGCAGCCAAGGAGGGACTAGCGGAACTAACACCGGGGAGCTGTTTTTT. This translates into CASSQGGTSGTNTGELFF.

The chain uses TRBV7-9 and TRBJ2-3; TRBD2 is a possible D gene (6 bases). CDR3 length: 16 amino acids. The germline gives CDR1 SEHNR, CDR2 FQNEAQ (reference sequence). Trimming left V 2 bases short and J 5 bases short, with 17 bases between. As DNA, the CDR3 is TGTGCCAGCAGCTTATTGTTGGGCGGGATTAGAGATACGCAGTATTTT. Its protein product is CASSLLLGGIRDTQYF.

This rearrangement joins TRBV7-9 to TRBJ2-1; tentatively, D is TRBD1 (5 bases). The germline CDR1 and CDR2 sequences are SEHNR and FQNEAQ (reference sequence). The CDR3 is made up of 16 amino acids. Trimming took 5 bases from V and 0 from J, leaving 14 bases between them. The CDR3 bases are TGTGCCAGCAGCCAGTGGACCGACAGCTCCTACAATGAGCAGTTCTTC. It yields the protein CASSQWTDSSYNEQFF.

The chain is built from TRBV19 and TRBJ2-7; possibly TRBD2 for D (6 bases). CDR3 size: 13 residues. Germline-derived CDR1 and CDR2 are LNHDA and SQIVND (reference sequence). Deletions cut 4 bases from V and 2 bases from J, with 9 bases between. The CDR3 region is CASSNSGAYEQYF. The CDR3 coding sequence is TGTGCCAGTAGTAATAGCGGCGCCTACGAGCAGTACTTC. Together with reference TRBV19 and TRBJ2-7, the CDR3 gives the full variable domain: DGGITQSPKYLFRKEGQNVTLSCEQNLNHDAMYWYRQDPGQGLRLIYYSQIVNDFQKGDIAEGYSVSREKKESFPLTVTSAQKNPTAFYLCASSNSGAYEQYFGPGTRLTVT.

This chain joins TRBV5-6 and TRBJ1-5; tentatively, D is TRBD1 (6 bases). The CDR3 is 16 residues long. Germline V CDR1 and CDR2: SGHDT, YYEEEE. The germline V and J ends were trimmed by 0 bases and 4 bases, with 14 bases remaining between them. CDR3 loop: CASSLGGAKSNQPQHF. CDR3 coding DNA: TGTGCCAGCAGCTTGGGGGGGGCGAAAAGTAATCAGCCCCAGCATTTT.

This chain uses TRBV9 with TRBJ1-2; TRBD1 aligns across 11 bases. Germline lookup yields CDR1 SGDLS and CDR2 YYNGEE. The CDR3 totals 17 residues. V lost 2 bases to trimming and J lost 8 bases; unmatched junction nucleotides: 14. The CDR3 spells CASSVSGQGARTGGYTF. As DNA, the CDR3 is TGTGCCAGCAGCGTGAGTGGACAGGGGGCCCGAACTGGAGGCTACACCTTC.

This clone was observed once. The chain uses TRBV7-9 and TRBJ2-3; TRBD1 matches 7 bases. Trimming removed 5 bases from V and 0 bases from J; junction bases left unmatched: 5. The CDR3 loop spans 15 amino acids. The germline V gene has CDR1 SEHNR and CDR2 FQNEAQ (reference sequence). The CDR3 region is CASSMGQLSTDTQYF. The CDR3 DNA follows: TGTGCCAGCAGCATGGGACAGCTTAGCACAGATACGCAGTATTTT.

The DNA of the CDR3 is TGTGCCAGCAGTTTTGATAGCGGGAGTGTTTCCTACGAGCAGTACTTC. This codes for CASSFDSGSVSYEQYF. The genes are TRBV27 and TRBJ2-7, with 9 bases aligning to TRBD2. Trimming cost V 3 bases and J 1 base; bases outside gene matches: 7. The CDR3 is made up of 16 amino acids. Germline lookup yields CDR1 MNHEY and CDR2 SMNVEV (reference sequence).

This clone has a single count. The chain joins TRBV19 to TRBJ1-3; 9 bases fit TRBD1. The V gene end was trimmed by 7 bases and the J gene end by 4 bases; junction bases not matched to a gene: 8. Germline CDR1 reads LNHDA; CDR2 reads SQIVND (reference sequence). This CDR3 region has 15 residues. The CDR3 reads CASTFGTGYGNTIYF. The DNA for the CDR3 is TGTGCCAGTACATTTGGGACAGGGTACGGAAACACCATATATTTT. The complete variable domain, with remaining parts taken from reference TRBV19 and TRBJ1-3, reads DGGITQSPKYLFRKEGQNVTLSCEQNLNHDAMYWYRQDPGQGLRLIYYSQIVNDFQKGDIAEGYSVSREKKESFPLTVTSAQKNPTAFYLCASTFGTGYGNTIYFGEGSWLTVV.

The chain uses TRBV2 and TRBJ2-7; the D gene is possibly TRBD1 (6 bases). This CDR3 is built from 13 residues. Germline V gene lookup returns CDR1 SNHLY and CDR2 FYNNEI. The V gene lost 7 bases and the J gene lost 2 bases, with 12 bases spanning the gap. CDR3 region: CASITQGPYEQYF. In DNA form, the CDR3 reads TGTGCCAGCATAACACAGGGTCCCTACGAGCAGTACTTC.

The CDR3 nucleotides are TGCAGCGTCCCCCGGACTAGCGGGAGAACCGGGGAGCTGTTTTTT. It specifies CSVPRTSGRTGELFF. The chain has TRBV29-1 and TRBJ2-2, with 13 bases lining up with TRBD2. V lost 6 bases and J lost 5; bases outside the gene matches: 6. Germline assignment: CDR1 SQVTM and CDR2 ANQGSEA. The CDR3 contains 15 residues.

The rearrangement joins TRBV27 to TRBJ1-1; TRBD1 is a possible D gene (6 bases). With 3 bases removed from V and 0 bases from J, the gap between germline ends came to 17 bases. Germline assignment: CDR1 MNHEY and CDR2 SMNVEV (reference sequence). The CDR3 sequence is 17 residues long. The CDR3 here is CASSFVGRGNMNTEAFF. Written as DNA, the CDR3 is TGTGCCAGCAGTTTTGTCGGCAGGGGAAACATGAACACTGAAGCTTTCTTT.

CDR3 DNA: TGTGCCAGCAGCCCGCCGACAGACACAGATACGCAGTATTTT. This encodes CASSPPTDTDTQYF. This chain links TRBV13 with TRBJ2-3, with D perhaps TRBD1 (5 bases). The CDR3 sequence is 14 residues long. Trimming removed 5 bases from V and 2 bases from J, with 11 bases in between. The V gene's germline CDR1 is PRHDT and CDR2 FYEKMQ (reference sequence).

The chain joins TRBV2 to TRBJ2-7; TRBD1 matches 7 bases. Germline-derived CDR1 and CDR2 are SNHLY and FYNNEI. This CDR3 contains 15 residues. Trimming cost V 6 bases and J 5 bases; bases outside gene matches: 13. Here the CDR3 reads CASRQGTPPGDEQYF. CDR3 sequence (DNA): TGTGCCAGCAGACAGGGGACCCCTCCGGGCGACGAGCAGTACTTC.

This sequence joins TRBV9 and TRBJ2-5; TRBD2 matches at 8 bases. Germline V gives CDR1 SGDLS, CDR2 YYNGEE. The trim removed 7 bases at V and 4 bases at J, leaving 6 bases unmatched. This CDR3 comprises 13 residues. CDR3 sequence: CASSAAGGETQYF. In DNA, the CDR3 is TGTGCCAGCTCTGCGGCGGGGGGAGAGACCCAGTACTTC.

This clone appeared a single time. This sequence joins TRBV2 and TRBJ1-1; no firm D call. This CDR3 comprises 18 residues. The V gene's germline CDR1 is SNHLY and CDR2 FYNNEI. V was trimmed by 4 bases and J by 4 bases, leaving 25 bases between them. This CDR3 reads CASSVQPGHSEEGTEAFF. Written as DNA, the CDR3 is TGTGCCAGCAGTGTCCAACCAGGTCACAGTGAGGAGGGCACTGAAGCTTTCTTT.

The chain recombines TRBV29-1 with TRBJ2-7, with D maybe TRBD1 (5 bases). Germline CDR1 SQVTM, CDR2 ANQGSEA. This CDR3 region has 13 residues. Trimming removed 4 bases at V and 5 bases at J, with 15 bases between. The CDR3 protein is CSVVKDLGDEQYF. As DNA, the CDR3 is TGCAGCGTTGTAAAGGACCTAGGGGACGAGCAGTACTTC.

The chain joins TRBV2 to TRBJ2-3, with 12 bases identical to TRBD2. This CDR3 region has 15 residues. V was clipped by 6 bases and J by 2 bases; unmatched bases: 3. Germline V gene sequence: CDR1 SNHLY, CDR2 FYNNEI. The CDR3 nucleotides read TGTGCCAGCAGAGGGACTAGCGGGCACACAGATACGCAGTATTTT. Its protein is CASRGTSGHTDTQYF.

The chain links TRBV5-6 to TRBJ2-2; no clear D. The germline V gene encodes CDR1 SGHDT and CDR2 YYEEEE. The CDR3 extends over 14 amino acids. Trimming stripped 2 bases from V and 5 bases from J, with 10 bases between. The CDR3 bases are TGTGCCAGCAGCTTAATTCTCGAGACCGGGGAGCTGTTTTTT. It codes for CASSLILETGELFF.